The T cell receptor beta chain under discussion was sequenced for a study of blood T cell repertoires in COVID-19. Germline V gives CDR1 MDHEN, CDR2 SYDVKM. This CDR3 is 15 amino acids long. V shed 2 bases and J 6 bases; nucleotides not matched to a gene: 6. This table comes from immunoSEQ multiplex PCR, and its TCRdb copy is limited to in-frame clones, with some not included. The data show more than 150,000 clones, 80% to 90% seen once. The sequence came from a woman in her forties or fifties who had recovered from COVID-19. The rearrangement joins TRBV28 to TRBJ2-7; 11 bases align to TRBD2. Sequences were obtained from PBMCs or T cells enriched from blood (not recorded which). The CDR3 DNA reads as TGTGCCAGCAGTTTAAAACTAGCGGGAGTCAGCGAGCAGTACTTC. It specifies CASSLKLAGVSEQYF.